Listed below are T cell receptor beta chains from one sample, sequenced in a study of cytomegalovirus exposure and HLA in healthy donors. Repertoires were generated with immunoSEQ multiplex PCR, while TCRdb's copy carries only in-frame clones and drops some. The table includes under 150,000 clones, around nine tenths detected once. Sequencing input: PBMCs. These receptors all stem from a young woman in good health and CMV-seronegative. CDR3s include the opening cysteine and the closing phenylalanine or tryptophan. D genes are given only for firm matches. The size of a clone is reported for some rows only, either as once, few or many, or as a class for expanded clones.

j_gene,v_gene,d_gene,abundance,CDR3nt,CDR3aa
TRBJ2-5,TRBV5-4,TRBD2,.,TGTGCCAGCAGCTTGATTGGCGGGGGGGCCGGGGAGACCCAGTACTTC,CASSLIGGGAGETQYF
TRBJ1-4,TRBV13,.,.,TGTGCCAGCAGCTTCTCTGGGGCCCCCAATGAAAAACTGTTTTTT,CASSFSGAPNEKLFF
TRBJ2-1,TRBV4-1,TRBD1,once,TGCGCCAGCAGCCAGACAGGGTATGAGCAGTTCTTC,CASSQTGYEQFF
TRBJ2-5,TRBV11-1,.,.,TGTGCCAGCAGCTTGGGGTCTGTGGGGGGGCGCCAAGAGACCCAGTACTTC,CASSLGSVGGRQETQYF
TRBJ2-3,TRBV27,.,.,TGTGCCAGCAGTTTATACGGGAGCGGAGATACGCAGTATTTT,CASSLYGSGDTQYF
TRBJ2-5,TRBV5-1,TRBD1,.,TGCGCCAGCAGCCCGCCGGGACAGGGGCTTTTCGCGCAGTACTTC,CASSPPGQGLFAQYF
TRBJ1-2,TRBV29-1,TRBD1,.,TGCAGCGTTGAGACAGGGGTAAAGTATGGCTACACCTTC,CSVETGVKYGYTF
TRBJ1-3,TRBV5-1,.,once,TGCGCCAGCAGCTTGACAGGGTACGGAAACACCATATATTTT,CASSLTGYGNTIYF
TRBJ2-1,TRBV7-9,TRBD1,.,TGTGCCAGCAGCTTAGACGTGGGACAGATGACATACAATGAGCAGTTCTTC,CASSLDVGQMTYNEQFF
TRBJ2-7,TRBV2,.,.,TGTGCCAGCAGCGGCGTCGCAGGTCCCTACGAGCAGTACTTC,CASSGVAGPYEQYF
TRBJ1-2,TRBV6-6,TRBD1,.,TGTGCCAGCAGTTACTCTGCAGGGGGCGGCTACACCTTC,CASSYSAGGGYTF
TRBJ1-3,TRBV7-9,TRBD1,.,TGTGCCAGCAGCTTTAAAGAGGGGGCGAACTTATTTACTGGAAACACCATATATTTT,CASSFKEGANLFTGNTIYF
TRBJ2-3,TRBV30,TRBD2,once,TGTGCCTGGAGGGCAAACGGGGGGTCAGATACGCAGTATTTT,CAWRANGGSDTQYF
TRBJ2-7,TRBV28,TRBD1,once,TGTGCCAGCAGTTTAACATTCAGTACTGGGACAGGCGACTCCTACGAGCAGTACTTC,CASSLTFSTGTGDSYEQYF
TRBJ2-7,TRBV7-9,.,.,TGTGCCAGCAGCTTAACGGGAGAGACCTACGAGCAGTACTTC,CASSLTGETYEQYF
TRBJ2-7,TRBV27,.,.,TGTGCCAGCAGTTTCGCTGGCACGTACGAGCAGTACTTC,CASSFAGTYEQYF
TRBJ2-7,TRBV30,TRBD1,.,TGTGCCTGGAGTCAACCGGGACAGGGGTACTACGAGCAGTACTTC,CAWSQPGQGYYEQYF